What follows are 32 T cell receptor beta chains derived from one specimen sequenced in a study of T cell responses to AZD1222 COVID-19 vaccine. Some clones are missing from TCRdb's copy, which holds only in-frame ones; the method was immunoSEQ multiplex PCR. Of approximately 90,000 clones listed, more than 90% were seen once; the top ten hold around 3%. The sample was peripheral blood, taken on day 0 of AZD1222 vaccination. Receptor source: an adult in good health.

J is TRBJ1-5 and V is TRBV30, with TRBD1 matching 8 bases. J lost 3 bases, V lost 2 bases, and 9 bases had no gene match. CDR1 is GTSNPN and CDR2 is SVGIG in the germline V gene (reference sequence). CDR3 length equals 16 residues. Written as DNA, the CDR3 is TGTGCCTGGAGTCCCTCCCAGGGGGCCAACAATCAGCCCCAGCATTTT. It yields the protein CAWSPSQGANNQPQHF.

As DNA, the CDR3 is TGTGCCAGCTCACAGGACAGGGTAGCGAGCACTGAAGCTTTCTTT. Protein product: CASSQDRVASTEAFF. V and J are TRBV18 and TRBJ1-1; 8 bases match TRBD1. J was trimmed by 4 bases and V by 4 bases; bases with no gene match: 8. Germline loops: CDR1 KGHSH, CDR2 LQKENI. There are 15 residues in the CDR3.

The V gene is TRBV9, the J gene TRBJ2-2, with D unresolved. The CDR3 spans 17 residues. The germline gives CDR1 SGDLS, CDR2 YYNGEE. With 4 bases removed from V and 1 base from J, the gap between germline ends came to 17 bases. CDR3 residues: CASSPDLSSWNTGELFF. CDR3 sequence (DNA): TGTGCCAGCAGCCCCGATTTGTCTAGTTGGAACACCGGGGAGCTGTTTTTT.

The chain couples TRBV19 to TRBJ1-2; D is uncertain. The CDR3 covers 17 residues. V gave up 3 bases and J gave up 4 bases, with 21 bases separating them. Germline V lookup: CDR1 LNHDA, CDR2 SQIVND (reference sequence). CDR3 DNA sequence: TGTGCCAGTAGTATTCCCACCGGCTCGAAAACCGGCTATGGCTACACCTTC. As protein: CASSIPTGSKTGYGYTF.

As DNA, the CDR3 is TGTGCCAGCAGCCGATTCGATCGCGGCACAGATACGCAGTATTTT. It is translated as CASSRFDRGTDTQYF. The chain recombines TRBV7-6 with TRBJ2-3, with no clear D. Trimming removed 5 bases at V and 1 base at J, with 13 bases between. Germline CDR1 and CDR2: SGHVS and FNYEAQ. This CDR3 spans 15 amino acids.

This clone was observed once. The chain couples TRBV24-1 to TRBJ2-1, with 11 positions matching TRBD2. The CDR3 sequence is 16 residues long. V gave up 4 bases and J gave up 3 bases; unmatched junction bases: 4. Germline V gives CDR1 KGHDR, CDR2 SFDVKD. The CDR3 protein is CATSETGLADYNEQFF. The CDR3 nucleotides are TGTGCCACCAGTGAAACGGGACTAGCGGACTACAATGAGCAGTTCTTC.

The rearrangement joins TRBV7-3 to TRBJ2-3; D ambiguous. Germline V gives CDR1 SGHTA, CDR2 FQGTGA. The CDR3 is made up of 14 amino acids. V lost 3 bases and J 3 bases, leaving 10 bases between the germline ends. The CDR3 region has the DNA TGTGCCAGCAGCTTCGGCAGAGATACAGATACGCAGTATTTT. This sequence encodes CASSFGRDTDTQYF.

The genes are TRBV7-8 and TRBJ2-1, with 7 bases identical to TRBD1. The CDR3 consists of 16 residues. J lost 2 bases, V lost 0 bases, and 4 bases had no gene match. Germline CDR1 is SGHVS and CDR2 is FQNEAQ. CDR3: CASSLAIGQAYNEQFF. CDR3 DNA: TGTGCCAGCAGCTTAGCGATCGGACAGGCCTACAATGAGCAGTTCTTC. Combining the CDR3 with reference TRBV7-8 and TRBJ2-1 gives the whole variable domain GAGVSQSPRYKVAKRGQDVALRCDPISGHVSLFWYQQALGQGPEFLTYFQNEAQLDKSGLPSDRFFAERPEGSVSTLKIQRTQQEDSAVYLCASSLAIGQAYNEQFFGPGTRLTVL.

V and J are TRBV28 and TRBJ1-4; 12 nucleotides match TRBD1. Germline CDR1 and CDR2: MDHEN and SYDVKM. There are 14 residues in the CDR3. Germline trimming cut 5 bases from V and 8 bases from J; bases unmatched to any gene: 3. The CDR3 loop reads CASSPGQGAEKLFF. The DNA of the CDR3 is TGTGCCAGCAGTCCGGGACAGGGGGCGGAAAAACTGTTTTTT. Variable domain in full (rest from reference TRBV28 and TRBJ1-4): DVKVTQSSRYLVKRTGEKVFLECVQDMDHENMFWYRQDPGLGLRLIYFSYDVKMKEKGDIPEGYSVSREKKERFSLILESASTNQTSMYLCASSPGQGAEKLFFGSGTQLSVL.

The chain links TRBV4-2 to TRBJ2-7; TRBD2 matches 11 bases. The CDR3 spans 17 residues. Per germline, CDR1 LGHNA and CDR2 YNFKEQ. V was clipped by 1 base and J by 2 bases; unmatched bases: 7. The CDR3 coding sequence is TGTGCCAGCAGCCAAGCCGTCCCTAGCGGGGGGACCTACGAGCAGTACTTC. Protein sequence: CASSQAVPSGGTYEQYF.

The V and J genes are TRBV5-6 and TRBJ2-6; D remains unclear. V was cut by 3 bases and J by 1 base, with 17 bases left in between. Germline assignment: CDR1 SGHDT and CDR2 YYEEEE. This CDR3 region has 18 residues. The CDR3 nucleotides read TGTGCCAGCAGCTCGGAAGAGAAATATTGGTCTGGGGCCAACGTCCTGACTTTC. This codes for CASSSEEKYWSGANVLTF.

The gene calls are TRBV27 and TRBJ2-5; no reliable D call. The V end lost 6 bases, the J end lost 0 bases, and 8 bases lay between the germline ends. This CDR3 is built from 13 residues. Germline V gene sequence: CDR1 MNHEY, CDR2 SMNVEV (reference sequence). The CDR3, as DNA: TGTGCCAGCAGACCCCAGTACCAAGAGACCCAGTACTTC. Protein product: CASRPQYQETQYF.

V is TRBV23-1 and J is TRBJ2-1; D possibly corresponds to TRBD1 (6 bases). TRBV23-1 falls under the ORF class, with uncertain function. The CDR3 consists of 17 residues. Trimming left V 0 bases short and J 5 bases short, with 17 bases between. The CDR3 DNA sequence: TGCGCCAGCAGTCAATCGATCAGGGGCCGGTACGACAATGAGCAGTTCTTC. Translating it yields CASSQSIRGRYDNEQFF.

The CDR3 is CASMENTEAFF. In nucleotides, the CDR3 is TGTGCCAGCATGGAGAACACTGAAGCTTTCTTT. V and J are TRBV27 and TRBJ1-1, with no clear D. CDR3 size: 11 residues. V was pared by 7 bases and J by 1 base, with 4 bases between. Germline V gives CDR1 MNHEY, CDR2 SMNVEV (reference sequence).

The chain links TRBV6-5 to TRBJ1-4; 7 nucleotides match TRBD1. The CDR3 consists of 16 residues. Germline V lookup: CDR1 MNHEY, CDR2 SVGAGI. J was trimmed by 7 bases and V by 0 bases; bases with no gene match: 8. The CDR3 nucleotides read TGTGCCAGCAGTTACTCCGATACAGGGGATGGTGAAAAACTGTTTTTT. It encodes CASSYSDTGDGEKLFF.

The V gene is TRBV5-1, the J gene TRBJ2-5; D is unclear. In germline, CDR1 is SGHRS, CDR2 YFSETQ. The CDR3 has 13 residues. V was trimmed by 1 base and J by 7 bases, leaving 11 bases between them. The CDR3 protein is CASSLLSAGTQYF. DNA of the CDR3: TGCGCCAGCAGCTTGCTGAGTGCAGGGACCCAGTACTTC.

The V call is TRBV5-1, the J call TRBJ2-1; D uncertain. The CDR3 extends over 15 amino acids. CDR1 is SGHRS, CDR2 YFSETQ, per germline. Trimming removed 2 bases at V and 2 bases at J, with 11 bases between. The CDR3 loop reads CASSFSGVAYNEQFF. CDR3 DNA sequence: TGCGCCAGCAGCTTTAGTGGGGTGGCCTACAATGAGCAGTTCTTC.

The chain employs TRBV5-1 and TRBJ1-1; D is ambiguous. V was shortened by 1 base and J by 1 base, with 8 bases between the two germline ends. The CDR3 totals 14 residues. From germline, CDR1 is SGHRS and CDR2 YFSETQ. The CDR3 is CASSLRAQNTEAFF. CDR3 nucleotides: TGCGCCAGCAGCTTGCGGGCGCAGAACACTGAAGCTTTCTTT.

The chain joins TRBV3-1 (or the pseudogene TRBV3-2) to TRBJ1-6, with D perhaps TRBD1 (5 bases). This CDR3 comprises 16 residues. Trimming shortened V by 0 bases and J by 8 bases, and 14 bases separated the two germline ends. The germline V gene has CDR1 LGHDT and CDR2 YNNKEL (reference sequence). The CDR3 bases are TGTGCCAGCAGCCAAGATCTCGGCAGGGAGGATTCACCCCTCCACTTT. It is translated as CASSQDLGREDSPLHF.

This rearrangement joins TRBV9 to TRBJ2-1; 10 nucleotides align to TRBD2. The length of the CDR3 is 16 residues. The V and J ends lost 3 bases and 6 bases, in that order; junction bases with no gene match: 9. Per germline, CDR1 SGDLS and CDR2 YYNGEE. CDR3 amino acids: CASSAPGLARVNEQFF. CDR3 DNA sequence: TGTGCCAGCAGCGCGCCGGGACTAGCGCGGGTCAATGAGCAGTTCTTC.

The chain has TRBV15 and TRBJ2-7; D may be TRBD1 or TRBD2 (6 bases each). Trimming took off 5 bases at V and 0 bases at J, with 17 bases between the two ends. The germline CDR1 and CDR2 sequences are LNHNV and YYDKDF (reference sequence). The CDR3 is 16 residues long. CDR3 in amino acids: CATSRLGAGSSYEQYF. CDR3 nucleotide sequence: TGTGCCACCAGCCGCCTGGGGGCGGGATCCTCCTACGAGCAGTACTTC.

The CDR3 sequence is CASSYSTGHGGNKAFF. CDR3 DNA: TGTGCCAGCAGTTACTCTACAGGACACGGGGGAAATAAAGCTTTCTTT. This chain uses TRBV6-6 with TRBJ1-1, with TRBD1 as a possible D gene (5 bases). Between the trimmed V and J ends, which lost 0 bases and 9 bases, there was a span of 20 bases. Germline V gene sequence: CDR1 MNHNY, CDR2 SVGAGI (reference sequence). The CDR3 has 16 residues.

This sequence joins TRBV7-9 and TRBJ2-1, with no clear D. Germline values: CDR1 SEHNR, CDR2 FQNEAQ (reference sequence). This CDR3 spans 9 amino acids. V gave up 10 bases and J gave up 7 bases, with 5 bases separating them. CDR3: CATGNEQFF. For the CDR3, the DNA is TGTGCCACCGGGAATGAGCAGTTCTTC.

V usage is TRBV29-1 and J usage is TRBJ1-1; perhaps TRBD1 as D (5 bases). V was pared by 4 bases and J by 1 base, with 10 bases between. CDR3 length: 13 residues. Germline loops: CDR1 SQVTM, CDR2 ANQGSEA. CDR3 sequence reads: CSVGGAKNTEAFF. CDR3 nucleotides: TGCAGCGTTGGAGGGGCGAAGAACACTGAAGCTTTCTTT.

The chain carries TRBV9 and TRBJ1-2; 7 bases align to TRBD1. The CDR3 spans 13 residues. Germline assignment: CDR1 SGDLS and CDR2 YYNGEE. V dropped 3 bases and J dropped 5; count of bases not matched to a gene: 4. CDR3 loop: CASSGTGAYGYTF. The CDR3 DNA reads TGTGCCAGCAGCGGAACAGGGGCTTATGGCTACACCTTC. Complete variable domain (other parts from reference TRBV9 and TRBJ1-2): DSGVTQTPKHLITATGQRVTLRCSPRSGDLSVYWYQQSLDQGLQFLIQYYNGEERAKGNILERFSAQQFPDLHSELNLSSLELGDSALYFCASSGTGAYGYTFGSGTRLTVV.

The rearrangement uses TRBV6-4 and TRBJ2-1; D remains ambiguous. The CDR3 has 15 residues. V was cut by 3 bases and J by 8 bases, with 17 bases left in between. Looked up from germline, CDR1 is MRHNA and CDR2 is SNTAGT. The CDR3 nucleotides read TGTGCCAGCAGTGATCGCCCGGGCCCTTGGGATGAGCAGTTCTTC. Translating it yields CASSDRPGPWDEQFF.

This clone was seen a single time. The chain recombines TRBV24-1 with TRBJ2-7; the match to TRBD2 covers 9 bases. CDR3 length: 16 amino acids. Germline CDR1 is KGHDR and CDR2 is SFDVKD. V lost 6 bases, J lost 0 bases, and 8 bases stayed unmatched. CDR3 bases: TGTGCCACCAGTCAATCTAGCGGGGAAAGCTCCTACGAGCAGTACTTC. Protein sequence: CATSQSSGESSYEQYF.

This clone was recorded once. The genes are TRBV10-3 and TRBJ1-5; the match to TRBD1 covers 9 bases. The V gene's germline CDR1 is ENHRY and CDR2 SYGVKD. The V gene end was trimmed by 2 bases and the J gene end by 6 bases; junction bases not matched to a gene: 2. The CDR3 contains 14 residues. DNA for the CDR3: TGTGCCATCAGTGAGACAGGGGGCCTTCAGCCCCAGCATTTT. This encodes CAISETGGLQPQHF.

Here the CDR3 DNA reads TGTGCCAGCAGCTTACCAGTCCCAGGGAGTGAGCAGTTCTTC. Translating it yields CASSLPVPGSEQFF. The gene calls are TRBV7-9 and TRBJ2-1; D possibly uses TRBD1 or TRBD2 (5 bases each). This CDR3 is built from 14 residues. Per germline, CDR1 SEHNR and CDR2 FQNEAQ (reference sequence). The V end was cut by 2 bases, the J end by 9 bases, with 14 bases between.

CDR3 coding DNA: TGCGCCAGCAGCCAAAACACTTACTCTGGAAACACCATATATTTT. Translation: CASSQNTYSGNTIYF. V is TRBV4-1 and J is TRBJ1-3; D gene ambiguous. The V end was cut by 2 bases, the J end by 0 bases, with 8 bases between. Germline V gene data show CDR1 as MGHRA and CDR2 as YSYEKL. The CDR3 consists of 15 residues.

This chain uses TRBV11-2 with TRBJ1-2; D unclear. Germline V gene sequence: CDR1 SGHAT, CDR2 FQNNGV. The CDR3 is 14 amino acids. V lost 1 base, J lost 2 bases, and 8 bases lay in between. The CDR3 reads CASSLVAGNYGYTF. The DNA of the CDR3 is TGTGCCAGCAGCTTAGTAGCGGGAAACTATGGCTACACCTTC.

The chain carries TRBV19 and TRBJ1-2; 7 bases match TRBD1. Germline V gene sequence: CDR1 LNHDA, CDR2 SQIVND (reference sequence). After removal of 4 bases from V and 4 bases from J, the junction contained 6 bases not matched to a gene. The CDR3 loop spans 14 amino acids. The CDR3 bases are TGTGCCAGTAGTAATGACAGGGCAGGCTATGGCTACACCTTC. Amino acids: CASSNDRAGYGYTF.